This TCR beta chain stems from a study of memory CD4+ T cells and cytomegalovirus serostatus. Study details: Donors were healthy Belgian adults, 10 or so CMV seropositive and 20 to 30 seronegative.

The assay was immunoSEQ multiplex PCR, and TCRdb's table has in-frame clones only and misses some. The sample carries about 41,000 clones, around 75% recorded once. The sort gate was single viable CD3+CD4+CD8-CD45RO+ cells for memory CD4+ T cells. Total CD4+ T cells were enriched by CD4 positive selection. The CDR3 consists of 16 residues. CDR1 MNHNS and CDR2 SASEGT come from the germline V gene. V was cut by 4 bases and J by 0 bases, with 13 bases left in between. The chain carries TRBV6-1 and TRBJ1-3; no clear D. Sequencing was done on a sample of memory CD4+ T cells from blood. The source is an adult in good health and CMV-seronegative. The CDR3, as DNA: TGTGCCAGCAGTGCCCGGTCTTGGGACTCTGGAAACACCATATATTTT. Amino acid sequence: CASSARSWDSGNTIYF.